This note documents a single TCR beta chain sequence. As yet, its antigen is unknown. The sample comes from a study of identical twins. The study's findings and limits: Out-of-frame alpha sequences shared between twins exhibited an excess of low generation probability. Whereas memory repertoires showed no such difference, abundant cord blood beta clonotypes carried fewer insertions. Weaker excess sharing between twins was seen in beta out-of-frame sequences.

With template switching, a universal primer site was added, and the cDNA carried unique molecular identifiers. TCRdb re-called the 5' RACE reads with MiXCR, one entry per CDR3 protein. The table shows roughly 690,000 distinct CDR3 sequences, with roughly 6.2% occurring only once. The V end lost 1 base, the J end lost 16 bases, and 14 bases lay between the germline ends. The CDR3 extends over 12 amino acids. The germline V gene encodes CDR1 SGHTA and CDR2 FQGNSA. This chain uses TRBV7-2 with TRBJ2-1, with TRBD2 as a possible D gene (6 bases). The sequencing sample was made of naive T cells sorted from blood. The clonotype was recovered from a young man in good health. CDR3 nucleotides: TGTGCCAGCAGCTTAGGGGAGGCCCGGGTTTTCTTC. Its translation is CASSLGEARVFF.